These 10 T cell receptor beta chains were sequenced from one sample in a study of identical twins. TCRdb re-called the 5' RACE reads through MiXCR, storing one row per CDR3 protein. The sample contains 200,000 to 250,000 distinct CDR3 sequences, roughly 13% of which appear only once. This sample also belongs to another study, concerning yellow fever vaccine responses in identical twins.

The sample taken for sequencing was memory (CD45RO+) T cells sorted from blood. These receptors were collected from a woman aged 18-35 years in good health.

The chain links TRBV5-1 to TRBJ2-5, with 7 bases matching TRBD2. The V segment lost 4 bases and the J segment 2 bases; nucleotides outside the gene matches: 11. The length of the CDR3 is 16 residues. Germline CDR1 and CDR2: SGHRS and YFSETQ. CDR3 nucleotides: TGCGCCAGCAGCGGAGGGGACTACCCACCGCAAGAGACCCAGTACTTC. This sequence encodes CASSGGDYPPQETQYF.

This clonotype has a handful of counts. The chain is built from TRBV20-1 and TRBJ2-1, with D possibly TRBD1 on 6 matching bases. Germline V gene data show CDR1 as DFQATT and CDR2 as SNEGSKA (reference sequence). V lost 2 bases and J 4 bases, leaving 15 bases between the germline ends. The CDR3 spans 15 residues. The chain's CDR3 is CSARKNRDIYNEQFF. The CDR3 DNA is TGCAGTGCTAGAAAAAACAGGGACATATACAATGAGCAGTTCTTC.

The chain couples TRBV6-2 or TRBV6-3 to TRBJ2-1, with 11 bases fitting TRBD2. Germline CDR1 and CDR2: MNHEY and SVGEGT. This CDR3 is 15 amino acids long. The V segment lost 6 bases and the J segment 5 bases; nucleotides outside the gene matches: 6. The CDR3, as DNA: TGTGCCAGCAGGACCGGGACTAGCGGAAACAATGAGCAGTTCTTC. Amino acid sequence: CASRTGTSGNNEQFF.

A few counts support this clonotype. The V and J genes are TRBV12-3 or TRBV12-4 and TRBJ2-7, with 12 nucleotides matching TRBD2. The CDR3 consists of 19 residues. J lost 2 bases, V lost 5 bases, and 16 bases had no gene match. CDR3 residues: CASSPRPGLAGSSTYEQYF. The CDR3 DNA sequence: TGTGCCAGCAGTCCGAGACCGGGACTAGCGGGTAGCAGTACCTACGAGCAGTACTTC.

This clonotype was seen more than once but under ten times. The CDR3 reads CATSRDGRNNEQFF. The DNA for the CDR3 is TGTGCCACCAGCAGAGATGGCCGGAACAATGAGCAGTTCTTC. The chain joins TRBV15 to TRBJ2-1; no clear D. CDR1 and CDR2 (germline): LNHNV, YYDKDF (reference sequence). The CDR3 is made up of 14 amino acids. The ends were cut back, 0 bases at V and 5 bases at J, with 8 bases in the middle.

This clonotype was recorded at least ten times. The chain recombines TRBV4-2 with TRBJ2-5; the D gene is possibly TRBD2 (6 bases). Germline CDR1 LGHNA, CDR2 YNFKEQ. The V end lost 4 bases, the J end lost 0 bases, and 18 bases lay between the germline ends. This CDR3 has 17 amino acids. The CDR3 sequence: CASSRSTGTSNQETQYF. CDR3 in DNA: TGTGCCAGCAGCCGATCTACCGGGACTTCCAACCAAGAGACCCAGTACTTC.

The sample holds many counts of this clonotype. J is TRBJ2-3 and V is TRBV5-1, with a tentative D call TRBD2 (5 bases). The ends were cut back, 4 bases at V and 3 bases at J, with 12 bases in the middle. The germline gives CDR1 SGHRS, CDR2 YFSETQ. The CDR3 runs to 14 residues. The CDR3 nucleotides are TGCGCCAGCAGCCGCGGACTCTTTACAGATACGCAGTATTTT. Translating gives CASSRGLFTDTQYF.

This clonotype showed up many times. V usage is TRBV4-1 and J usage is TRBJ2-5; 9 bases are a match to TRBD2. Looked up from germline, CDR1 is MGHRA and CDR2 is YSYEKL. The V and J ends lost 5 bases and 2 bases, in that order; junction bases with no gene match: 6. This CDR3 is built from 15 residues. CDR3 in amino acids: CASSSPSGAQETQYF. The CDR3 DNA reads as TGCGCCAGCAGCTCCCCTAGCGGGGCACAAGAGACCCAGTACTTC.

V gene TRBV5-1 combines with J gene TRBJ1-1; D gene ambiguous. CDR3 length equals 14 residues. Germline V gene sequence: CDR1 SGHRS, CDR2 YFSETQ. The V and J ends lost 5 bases and 0 bases respectively, with 11 bases between them. CDR3 sequence reads: CASRRPNMNTEAFF. The CDR3 nucleotides are TGCGCCAGCAGACGTCCTAACATGAACACTGAAGCTTTCTTT.

This clonotype was picked up a small number of times. V gene TRBV19 combines with J gene TRBJ2-1; D is possibly TRBD1 (6 bases). Germline V gene lookup returns CDR1 LNHDA and CDR2 SQIVND (reference sequence). This CDR3 is built from 15 residues. V lost 4 bases and J lost 7, with 17 bases in between. In DNA, the CDR3 is TGTGCCAGTAGTAAGATCAGGGGAAGTGTTAATGAGCAGTTCTTC. The encoded protein is CASSKIRGSVNEQFF.